This entry features one T cell receptor (beta chain) sequence. The antigen is unknown. This entry comes from a study of T cell responses to AZD1222 COVID-19 vaccine. Across the whole study: The analysis combined second doses at about 4 or about 12 weeks. The study's findings and limits: No repertoire was sampled before or during the peak T cell response, only after it. White British donors predominated, females outnumbered males, and clonal diversity was possibly underestimated. CD4 TCRs associated with vaccination spanned spike, dominating at 160-218 and 743-854.

Using immunoSEQ multiplex PCR, the repertoire was profiled, and TCRdb retains in-frame clones only, with some absent. Of 25,000 to 30,000 clones listed, 78% are singletons. The CDR3 has 15 residues. Germline loops: CDR1 SGDLS, CDR2 YYNGEE. V dropped 0 bases and J dropped 7 bases, with 14 bases sitting between them. The origin of this receptor is an adult in good health. The rearrangement joins TRBV9 to TRBJ1-5, with a tentative D call TRBD1 (5 bases). The sample was peripheral blood, taken on day 0 of AZD1222 vaccination. The CDR3 is CASSVDGATGQPQHF. The CDR3 DNA sequence: TGTGCCAGCAGCGTAGACGGGGCGACGGGACAGCCCCAGCATTTT.